Given below is one T cell receptor (beta chain) in context. This specimen comes from a study of blood T cell repertoires in COVID-19. Overall study context: COVID-19 samples, acute and convalescent, were from the United States, Italy and Spain.

Trimming left V 0 bases short and J 3 bases short, with 13 bases between. Germline CDR1 reads WNHNN; CDR2 reads SYGVQD (reference sequence). The CDR3 runs to 16 residues. Original handling: The authors estimated nucleated cell counts from reference gene primer amplification. TCRdb keeps only in-frame clones here, not all; method: immunoSEQ multiplex PCR. Clone size and V and J calls were adopted from that table, with D and trimming inferred from the DNA. The sample records 340,000 or so clones, about nine tenths being singletons. The sequence derives from a man aged 45-60 years with active or convalescent COVID-19. The chain joins TRBV10-1 to TRBJ2-3, with D possibly being TRBD1 (6 bases). Sequenced input: peripheral blood. The CDR3 here is CASSESAQGSTDTQYF. The CDR3 bases are TGCGCCAGCAGTGAGTCGGCGCAGGGGTCGACAGATACGCAGTATTTT.